What follows are 20 T cell receptor beta chains derived from one specimen sequenced in a study of identical twins. TCRdb redid the calling of the 5' RACE reads with MiXCR, one entry per CDR3 protein. Of some 460,000 distinct CDR3 sequences in the sample, about 14% are singletons; the top ten hold about 0.52%. This same sample was also taken into another study, of yellow fever vaccine responses in identical twins.

The sequencing sample was made of CD4+ T cells sorted from blood. Receptors were obtained from a young woman in good health.

This clonotype was seen more than once but under ten times. This sequence joins TRBV6-5 and TRBJ2-1; D is possibly TRBD1 or TRBD2 (5 bases each). Between the trimmed V and J ends, which lost 2 bases and 7 bases, there was a span of 9 bases. Germline assignment: CDR1 MNHEY and CDR2 SVGAGI. This CDR3 is 13 amino acids long. The chain's CDR3 is CASSYPEGNEQFF. DNA for the CDR3: TGTGCCAGCAGTTACCCTGAGGGGAATGAGCAGTTCTTC.

This clonotype was picked up a small number of times. In nucleotides, the CDR3 is TGTGCCAGCACCCGGGGGGCTAGTACCTACAATGAGCAGTTCTTC. This sequence encodes CASTRGASTYNEQFF. The V and J genes are TRBV6-1 and TRBJ2-1; TRBD2 is a possible D gene (7 bases). Trimming took off 7 bases at V and 2 bases at J, with 15 bases between the two ends. CDR1 is MNHNS, CDR2 SASEGT, per germline. This CDR3 region has 15 residues.

This clonotype was detected only once. The chain couples TRBV9 to TRBJ2-7; possibly TRBD1 for D (5 bases). CDR1 is SGDLS, CDR2 YYNGEE, per germline. Trimming pared 4 bases from V and 5 bases from J, leaving 19 bases between. The CDR3 runs 15 residues. In DNA, the CDR3 is TGTGCCAGCAGCCCCCAGGGTACAGGTGGGGACGAGCAGTACTTC. Amino acid sequence: CASSPQGTGGDEQYF.

CDR3 in DNA: TGTGCCACCTGCGGCGGGGGCACAGATACGCAGTATTTT. Translated, it gives CATCGGGTDTQYF. J is TRBJ2-3 and V is TRBV24-1; a possible D gene is TRBD2 (6 bases). The CDR3 extends over 13 amino acids. V was clipped by 9 bases and J by 1 base, with 10 bases between them. Germline assignment: CDR1 KGHDR and CDR2 SFDVKD.

This clonotype has more than one count but fewer than ten. The rearrangement joins TRBV29-1 to TRBJ2-7; 7 bases line up with TRBD1. V lost 5 bases, J lost 3 bases, and 7 bases stayed unmatched. Germline V gene lookup returns CDR1 SQVTM and CDR2 ANQGSEA. The CDR3 spans 13 residues. The CDR3 DNA sequence: TGCAGCGTTCCGGGACAGAAAGGCTACGAGCAGTACTTC. Its translation: CSVPGQKGYEQYF.

This rearrangement joins TRBV6-1 to TRBJ2-4, with D maybe TRBD1 (6 bases). Germline V gene data show CDR1 as MNHNS and CDR2 as SASEGT. The CDR3 is 15 residues long. V lost 4 bases and J 7 bases, leaving 17 bases between the germline ends. The CDR3 protein is CASSGRTARRNIQYF. Written as DNA, the CDR3 is TGTGCCAGCAGTGGAAGGACAGCAAGGAGGAACATTCAGTACTTC.

This clonotype appeared a few times. The rearrangement uses TRBV7-2 and TRBJ2-5, with D unresolved. The germline gives CDR1 SGHTA, CDR2 FQGNSA. The V gene lost 1 base and the J gene lost 6 bases, with 15 bases spanning the gap. The CDR3 extends over 15 amino acids. The CDR3 loop is CASSLGVWGSQTQYF. Here the CDR3 DNA reads TGTGCCAGCAGCTTAGGTGTGTGGGGTTCACAGACCCAGTACTTC.

This clonotype was seen only a few times. This chain connects TRBV18 to TRBJ2-2; TRBD1 matches at 10 bases. V shed 4 bases, J shed 4 bases, and the junction held 6 bases outside the gene matches. This CDR3 comprises 16 residues. Germline CDR1 and CDR2: KGHSH and LQKENI. The CDR3 sequence: CASSLRGTGVTGELFF. The CDR3 DNA reads as TGTGCCAGCTCACTTCGAGGGACAGGGGTCACCGGGGAGCTGTTTTTT.

This clonotype was seen ten or more times. J is TRBJ2-1 and V is TRBV29-1; 7 bases map to TRBD2. This CDR3 has 15 residues. Germline-derived CDR1 and CDR2 are SQVTM and ANQGSEA. V gave up 4 bases and J gave up 3 bases; unmatched junction bases: 9. The CDR3 DNA reads as TGCAGCGTTGCGGTGGCTAGCGGACTCTACAATGAGCAGTTCTTC. Amino acid sequence: CSVAVASGLYNEQFF.

There are many counts of this clonotype. J is TRBJ2-2 and V is TRBV20-1, with 7 bases matching TRBD1. The germline V gene encodes CDR1 DFQATT and CDR2 SNEGSKA (reference sequence). With 0 bases clipped from V and 5 bases from J, the junction kept 12 bases outside the gene matches. The CDR3 extends over 17 amino acids. The CDR3 sequence: CSAREYGRGYRTGELFF. In DNA form, the CDR3 reads TGCAGTGCTAGAGAATATGGCAGGGGGTACCGAACCGGGGAGCTGTTTTTT.

This chain uses TRBV28 with TRBJ2-5; the D is unclear. Germline-derived CDR1 and CDR2 are MDHEN and SYDVKM. Trimming removed 3 bases from V and 3 bases from J, with 14 bases in between. This CDR3 region has 15 residues. The CDR3 nucleotides read TGTGCCAGCAGTTTCAATCCTCCCCTTAAAGAGACCCAGTACTTC. Its protein is CASSFNPPLKETQYF.

This clonotype was observed many times. The chain carries TRBV15 and TRBJ2-1; TRBD2 agrees at 10 bases. Germline CDR1 reads LNHNV; CDR2 reads YYDKDF (reference sequence). The CDR3 covers 15 residues. Germline trimming cut 5 bases from V and 4 bases from J; bases unmatched to any gene: 5. The CDR3 nucleotides read TGTGCCACCAGCCTTAGCGGGGGGAAGTACAATGAGCAGTTCTTC. Translation: CATSLSGGKYNEQFF.

This clonotype was seen a handful of times. This rearrangement joins TRBV7-2 to TRBJ2-7; TRBD2 aligns across 7 bases. The CDR3 is 14 residues long. With V trimmed by 1 base and J by 3 bases, 3 bases remained unmatched. Germline values: CDR1 SGHTA, CDR2 FQGNSA. CDR3 sequence reads: CASSLGRGNYEQYF. CDR3 sequence (DNA): TGTGCCAGCAGCTTAGGGCGGGGGAACTACGAGCAGTACTTC. Looking up the rest from reference TRBV7-2 and TRBJ2-7 gives the full variable domain: GAGVSQSPSNKVTEKGKDVELRCDPISGHTALYWYRQSLGQGLEFLIYFQGNSAPDKSGLPSDRFSAERTGGSVSTLTIQRTQQEDSAVYLCASSLGRGNYEQYFGPGTRLTVT.

The chain uses TRBV11-3 and TRBJ2-7, with D perhaps matching TRBD1 or TRBD2 (5 bases each). Germline loops: CDR1 SGHNT, CDR2 YENEEA. The CDR3 is 16 residues long. V lost 1 base, J lost 6 bases, and 19 bases lay in between. CDR3 nucleotides: TGTGCCAGCAGCTTAGTGGTGGCAGGGAGCGTGGTCGAGCAGTACTTC. This translates into CASSLVVAGSVVEQYF.

The J gene is TRBJ2-7, the V gene TRBV7-8, with D uncertain. V lost 5 bases, J lost 6 bases, and 14 bases lay in between. The CDR3 extends over 13 amino acids. In germline, CDR1 is SGHVS, CDR2 FQNEAQ. The CDR3, as DNA: TGTGCCAGCAGCGCAATTTTGACGGGCGAGCAGTACTTC. Its protein is CASSAILTGEQYF.

There are a few counts of this clonotype. The J gene is TRBJ1-3, the V gene TRBV6-1; D is possibly TRBD1 (5 bases). Trimming took off 6 bases at V and 2 bases at J, with 20 bases between the two ends. Germline loops: CDR1 MNHNS, CDR2 SASEGT. The CDR3 contains 17 residues. In DNA, the CDR3 is TGTGCCAGCAGCATAGCCCCACCTGGGGGGGCTGGAAACACCATATATTTT. Protein sequence: CASSIAPPGGAGNTIYF.

This clonotype showed up just a few times. In nucleotides, the CDR3 is TGCGCCAGCAGCTTGGAAGCGGGGGCGTCCTACAATGAGCAGTTCTTC. Translating gives CASSLEAGASYNEQFF. The rearrangement links TRBV5-1 to TRBJ2-1; TRBD2 aligns across 8 bases. This CDR3 spans 16 amino acids. Germline values: CDR1 SGHRS, CDR2 YFSETQ. J lost 1 base, V lost 0 bases, and 3 bases had no gene match.

This clonotype was detected only a few times. The rearrangement joins TRBV12-3 or TRBV12-4 to TRBJ2-7; 7 bases line up with TRBD1. CDR3 length equals 13 residues. The V segment lost 8 bases and the J segment 3 bases; nucleotides outside the gene matches: 7. The CDR3 sequence: CASARDRSYEQYF. CDR3 bases: TGTGCCAGCGCACGGGACAGAAGCTACGAGCAGTACTTC.

The chain joins TRBV7-6 to TRBJ2-1, with TRBD2 identical over 10 bases. Losses at the gene ends were 6 bases for V and 3 bases for J; bases not matched to a gene: 5. The germline CDR1 and CDR2 sequences are SGHVS and FNYEAQ. There are 15 residues in the CDR3. In DNA, the CDR3 is TGTGCCAGCAGTCGGACTAGCGGTTACTACAATGAGCAGTTCTTC. Protein: CASSRTSGYYNEQFF.

This clonotype was counted only a few times. V usage is TRBV5-1 and J usage is TRBJ1-2; 11 positions agree with TRBD1. CDR3 length: 16 residues. V gave up 0 bases and J gave up 4 bases; unmatched junction bases: 5. Germline V gene sequence: CDR1 SGHRS, CDR2 YFSETQ. The CDR3 reads CASSLAGGQGAYGYTF. CDR3 DNA sequence: TGCGCCAGCAGCTTGGCCGGAGGACAGGGGGCCTATGGCTACACCTTC.